Reported below is one T cell receptor (beta chain). The sample originates from a study of blood T cell repertoires in COVID-19. Overall study: Material from acute and convalescent COVID-19 was sourced from the United States, Italy and Spain.

CDR1 MNHEY and CDR2 SVGEGT come from the germline V gene. The CDR3 spans 13 residues. V was cut by 5 bases and J by 5 bases, with 10 bases left in between. As originally analysed: Using reference gene primer amplification, nucleated cell counts were estimated. Sequencing was performed with immunoSEQ multiplex PCR; in TCRdb, only in-frame clones are kept and a portion is missing. Clone size and the V and J calls come from that table; the DNA yielded D and trimming. The table records fewer than 95,000 clones, about 80% of them present only once. The chain carries TRBV6-2 or TRBV6-3 and TRBJ2-1; D unclear. Sequenced sample: peripheral blood. The TCR was taken from a human donor in a cohort sampled during active COVID-19. Here the CDR3 reads CASSTPDNNEQFF. DNA for the CDR3: TGTGCCAGCAGTACCCCAGACAACAATGAGCAGTTCTTC.